This T cell receptor beta chain comes out of a study of blood T cell repertoires in COVID-19. Background on the study: Samples of COVID-19 (acute and convalescent) were obtained from the United States, Italy and Spain. The analysed material was cDNA or gDNA that came from T cells, B-cell-depleted T cells, or PBMCs.

Per the study methods: Reference gene primer amplification gave nucleated cell count estimates. Profiling relied on immunoSEQ multiplex PCR, and the TCRdb table lists in-frame clones only, not all of them. V and J calls and clone size come straight from that table; D and trimming were deduced from the DNA. The sample shows approximately 29,000 clones, about 88% of them seen only once. Germline V CDR1 and CDR2: SEHNR, FQNEAQ (reference sequence). V was pared by 4 bases and J by 3 bases, with 12 bases between. The CDR3 contains 15 residues. The chain joins TRBV7-9 to TRBJ2-2, with D tentatively TRBD2 (5 bases). The specimen was peripheral blood. This receptor was taken from a human donor with active COVID-19. The donor label of this sample is uncertain. The CDR3 is CASSSDSPHTGELFF. The CDR3 bases are TGTGCCAGCAGCTCGGACTCCCCCCACACCGGGGAGCTGTTTTTT.